The T cell receptor beta chain under discussion was sequenced for a study of control samples from healthy donors and cancer patients. V shed 0 bases, J shed 3 bases, and the junction held 3 bases outside the gene matches. Germline lookup yields CDR1 SGHNT and CDR2 YYREEE (reference sequence). This CDR3 has 16 amino acids. Generated by immunoSEQ multiplex PCR, the TCRdb table keeps only in-frame clones and is missing some. Of under 150,000 clones listed, more than 70% were seen once; the top ten hold under 2.5%. The chain is built from TRBV5-4 and TRBJ2-2; TRBD1 matches 9 bases. The sequence derives from a woman between 70 and 85 years old in good health. Sample: blood. This CDR3 reads CASSLAGQGDTGELFF. CDR3 DNA sequence: TGTGCCAGCAGCTTGGCGGGACAGGGTGACACCGGGGAGCTGTTTTTT.